The 9 T cell receptor beta chains below were found in one sample sequenced in a study of blood T cell repertoires in COVID-19. Clones were read by immunoSEQ multiplex PCR, and TCRdb kept only the in-frame ones, dropping some. The sample holds about 260,000 clones, more than 75% seen once. The sequenced sample consisted of peripheral blood. All receptors derive from a woman aged 40 to 50 who had recovered from COVID-19.

The rearrangement uses TRBV19 and TRBJ2-2; no reliable D call. The V end lost 6 bases, the J end lost 1 base, and 12 bases lay between the germline ends. Per germline, CDR1 LNHDA and CDR2 SQIVND (reference sequence). The CDR3 has 15 residues. The CDR3 nucleotides are TGTGCCAGTAGATTAGAGCACCTGAACACCGGGGAGCTGTTTTTT. Its protein product is CASRLEHLNTGELFF.

The CDR3 loop is CATRLAGGPRTQYF. CDR3 DNA sequence: TGCGCCACCAGACTAGCGGGGGGCCCCCGTACGCAGTATTTT. The gene calls are TRBV10-2 and TRBJ2-3; 13 bases match TRBD2. This CDR3 is 14 amino acids long. V shed 10 bases, J shed 8 bases, and the junction held 9 bases outside the gene matches. Germline V gives CDR1 WSHSY, CDR2 SAAADI.

The chain's CDR3 is CATSTDVSYNEQFF. The CDR3 region has the DNA TGTGCCACCAGCACAGACGTGTCCTACAATGAGCAGTTCTTC. J is TRBJ2-1 and V is TRBV15; D remains unclear. The CDR3 totals 14 residues. Germline CDR1 reads LNHNV; CDR2 reads YYDKDF (reference sequence). Trimming shortened V by 4 bases and J by 1 base, and 8 bases separated the two germline ends. The full variable domain, in which reference TRBV15 and TRBJ2-1 provide the parts outside the CDR3, is DAMVIQNPRYQVTQFGKPVTLSCSQTLNHNVMYWYQQKSSQAPKLLFHYYDKDFNNEADTPDNFQSRRPNTSFCFLDIRSPGLGDTAMYLCATSTDVSYNEQFFGPGTRLTVL.

This chain uses TRBV6-5 with TRBJ2-5; TRBD2 agrees at 8 bases. The CDR3 contains 16 residues. Trimming cost V 2 bases and J 1 base; bases outside gene matches: 6. Germline loops: CDR1 MNHEY, CDR2 SVGAGI. As DNA, the CDR3 is TGTGCCAGCAGTTACAATTTCGGGGGGGGCCAAGAGACCCAGTACTTC. This encodes CASSYNFGGGQETQYF.

The CDR3: CASSDWRAGGEGYTF. Here the CDR3 DNA reads TGTGCCAGCAGTGACTGGCGGGCAGGGGGTGAAGGCTACACCTTC. V is TRBV2 and J is TRBJ1-2, with 7 bases that match TRBD1. CDR3 length equals 15 residues. Germline V gene sequence: CDR1 SNHLY, CDR2 FYNNEI. The V and J ends lost 3 bases and 8 bases, in that order; junction bases with no gene match: 12. Full variable domain (outside the CDR3, taken from reference TRBV2 and TRBJ1-2): EPEVTQTPSHQVTQMGQEVILRCVPISNHLYFYWYRQILGQKVEFLVSFYNNEISEKSEIFDDQFSVERPDGSNFTLKIRSTKLEDSAMYFCASSDWRAGGEGYTFGSGTRLTVV.

The V gene is TRBV29-1, the J gene TRBJ1-2; 8 bases agree with TRBD1. This CDR3 is built from 15 residues. The V and J ends lost 6 bases and 4 bases, in that order; junction bases with no gene match: 13. From germline, CDR1 is SQVTM and CDR2 ANQGSEA. CDR3 sequence (DNA): TGCAGCGTCCCCCGGTGGACAGGGTCGACCTATGGCTACACCTTC. This translates into CSVPRWTGSTYGYTF. Using reference TRBV29-1 and TRBJ1-2 for the parts outside the CDR3, the full variable domain is SAVISQKPSRDICQRGTSLTIQCQVDSQVTMMFWYRQQPGQSLTLIATANQGSEATYESGFVIDKFPISRPNLTFSTLTVSNMSPEDSSIYLCSVPRWTGSTYGYTFGSGTRLTVV.

The V gene is TRBV12-5, the J gene TRBJ1-2; 7 nucleotides align to TRBD1. The CDR3 runs 13 residues. The germline CDR1 and CDR2 sequences are LGHNT and FRNRAP. With 7 bases clipped from V and 6 bases from J, the junction kept 8 bases outside the gene matches. The CDR3, as DNA: TGTGCTAGTGCCGCGACAGGGTCCCATGGCTACACCTTC. It codes for CASAATGSHGYTF.

The rearrangement uses TRBV27 and TRBJ1-5; maybe TRBD1 (5 bases). Per the germline V gene, CDR1 is MNHEY and CDR2 is SMNVEV (reference sequence). The CDR3 is 15 residues long. V gave up 5 bases and J gave up 3 bases, with 14 bases separating them. The CDR3 bases are TGTGCCAGCAGTCCGGTGGGGGGGAACAATCAGCCCCAGCATTTT. Protein product: CASSPVGGNNQPQHF.

In this sample, this clone turned up many times. Other DNA sequences in this specimen translate into the identical CDR3. The J gene is TRBJ1-3, the V gene TRBV18; D call uncertain. CDR3 length: 13 amino acids. V was trimmed by 3 bases and J by 4 bases, leaving 7 bases between them. Looked up from germline, CDR1 is KGHSH and CDR2 is LQKENI. DNA of the CDR3: TGTGCCAGCTCACCCCGTTCGGGAAACACCATATATTTT. The encoded protein is CASSPRSGNTIYF.